This TCR beta chain was observed in a study of blood T cell repertoires in COVID-19. The CDR3 is 14 residues long. CDR1 is SGHTA and CDR2 is FQGNSA in the germline V gene. V dropped 0 bases and J dropped 6 bases, with 10 bases sitting between them. The protocol was immunoSEQ multiplex PCR, while the TCRdb copy is restricted to in-frame clones and leaves out a portion. The data contain some 200,000 clones, around 84% of them singletons. Material for sequencing was peripheral blood. The source of this sequence is a woman between 40 and 55 years old who had recovered from COVID-19. The rearrangement joins TRBV7-2 to TRBJ2-3; D may be TRBD2 (6 bases). The CDR3 DNA sequence: TGTGCCAGCAGCTTAGCGGGGGGTTTGGATACGCAGTATTTT. Protein product: CASSLAGGLDTQYF.